These 22 T cell receptor beta chains share one sample of origin, sequenced in a study of blood T cell repertoires in COVID-19. Generated by immunoSEQ multiplex PCR, the TCRdb table keeps only in-frame clones and is missing some. The sample lists about 70,000 clones, 86% occurring once. Sample: peripheral blood. These receptors were taken from a man aged 40-49 years with COVID-19, enrolled during active disease.

The rearrangement uses TRBV19 and TRBJ2-2; tentatively, D is TRBD1 (5 bases). CDR1 LNHDA and CDR2 SQIVND come from the germline V gene (reference sequence). The CDR3 sequence is 16 residues long. Trimming shortened V by 4 bases and J by 3 bases, and 15 bases separated the two germline ends. Here the CDR3 DNA reads TGTGCCAGTAGTAGGGCCCGGACGACAGACACCGGGGAGCTGTTTTTT. Residues: CASSRARTTDTGELFF. Full variable domain (remainder filled in from reference TRBV19 and TRBJ2-2): DGGITQSPKYLFRKEGQNVTLSCEQNLNHDAMYWYRQDPGQGLRLIYYSQIVNDFQKGDIAEGYSVSREKKESFPLTVTSAQKNPTAFYLCASSRARTTDTGELFFGEGSRLTVL.

The sample holds many counts of this clone. The chain combines TRBV7-2 with TRBJ2-7; TRBD2 might be the D (6 bases). V lost 0 bases, J lost 2 bases, and 11 bases lay in between. This CDR3 comprises 15 residues. CDR1 and CDR2 from the germline V gene are SGHTA and FQGNSA. The CDR3 spells CASSLAKGGTYEQYF. Here the CDR3 DNA reads TGTGCCAGCAGCTTAGCCAAGGGAGGTACCTACGAGCAGTACTTC.

The chain is built from TRBV5-1 and TRBJ2-1, with D unclear. The CDR3 extends over 15 amino acids. V lost 1 base to trimming and J lost 0 bases, with 8 bases between them. Looked up from germline, CDR1 is SGHRS and CDR2 is YFSETQ. The CDR3 is CASSLTADSYNEQFF. CDR3 nucleotides: TGCGCCAGCAGCTTGACAGCCGACTCCTACAATGAGCAGTTCTTC.

This clone was picked up a small number of times. This rearrangement joins TRBV9 to TRBJ1-1; possible D gene TRBD1, 6 bases. From germline, CDR1 is SGDLS and CDR2 YYNGEE. CDR3 size: 15 residues. V lost 3 bases, J lost 0 bases, and 12 bases lay in between. CDR3 in amino acids: CASSGTGKLNTEAFF. CDR3 nucleotide sequence: TGTGCCAGCAGCGGAACAGGGAAATTGAACACTGAAGCTTTCTTT.

CDR3 protein: CASSPSRGVSTEAFF. In DNA form, the CDR3 reads TGTGCCAGCAGTCCCAGCAGGGGGGTAAGCACTGAAGCTTTCTTT. The chain couples TRBV27 to TRBJ1-1, with 7 bases lining up with TRBD1. The CDR3 runs 15 residues. Unmatched junction bases numbered 10, after V lost 5 bases and J lost 4 bases. CDR1 MNHEY and CDR2 SMNVEV come from the germline V gene (reference sequence).

The chain has TRBV7-2 and TRBJ1-5, with D perhaps matching TRBD1 (6 bases). V lost 3 bases and J lost 6, with 15 bases in between. This CDR3 is built from 15 residues. The germline gives CDR1 SGHTA, CDR2 FQGNSA. The CDR3 loop is CASSFRGGSLQPQHF. Written as DNA, the CDR3 is TGTGCCAGCAGCTTCCGGGGGGGCTCCCTTCAGCCCCAGCATTTT.

The chain joins TRBV4-2 to TRBJ1-2; D not resolved. CDR1 LGHNA and CDR2 YNFKEQ come from the germline V gene. Deletions cut 4 bases from V and 0 bases from J, with 15 bases between. CDR3 length: 16 amino acids. CDR3 in DNA: TGTGCCAGCAGCCCCCGGGGAGGAGGGCCTAACTATGGCTACACCTTC. It codes for CASSPRGGGPNYGYTF.

This clone has a handful of counts. The V gene is TRBV6-1, the J gene TRBJ1-5; D ambiguous. This CDR3 has 14 residues. V was shortened by 2 bases and J by 4 bases, with 9 bases between the two germline ends. The germline V gene encodes CDR1 MNHNS and CDR2 SASEGT. The CDR3 sequence is CASSEIPGNQPQHF. For the CDR3, the DNA is TGTGCCAGCAGTGAAATCCCGGGAAATCAGCCCCAGCATTTT.

V is TRBV27 and J is TRBJ2-3; D uncertain. The CDR3 is made up of 16 amino acids. Per the germline V gene, CDR1 is MNHEY and CDR2 is SMNVEV (reference sequence). V was clipped by 7 bases and J by 0 bases, with 17 bases between them. CDR3 bases: TGTGCCAGCACCCTATTTCCTTTCCTTAGCACAGATACGCAGTATTTT. Its protein product is CASTLFPFLSTDTQYF.

The chain recombines TRBV9 with TRBJ2-5, with D possibly matching TRBD1 (6 bases). CDR3 length: 14 amino acids. Germline values: CDR1 SGDLS, CDR2 YYNGEE. With 4 bases removed from V and 2 bases from J, the gap between germline ends came to 12 bases. CDR3 residues: CASSLGQFQETQYF. The CDR3 bases are TGTGCCAGCAGCCTAGGACAGTTTCAAGAGACCCAGTACTTC.

V is TRBV5-5 and J is TRBJ2-7; D possibly corresponds to TRBD2 (5 bases). Germline V gene lookup returns CDR1 SGHKS and CDR2 YYEKEE (reference sequence). This CDR3 has 12 residues. The V end was cut by 4 bases, the J end by 7 bases, with 12 bases between. CDR3 region: CASSTVTGEQYF. Here the CDR3 DNA reads TGTGCCAGCAGCACGGTCACGGGGGAGCAGTACTTC.

This clone came up a few times. This chain connects TRBV21-1 to TRBJ1-5; the table gives TRBD1 as D, unverified against the DNA. TRBV21-1 is noted as a pseudogene. CDR3 length: 17 residues. The CDR3 DNA follows: TGTGCCAGCAGCAAAGTGGCAGGCAACACGAGCAATCAGCCCCAGCATTTT. It translates to CASSKVAGNTSNQPQHF.

This sequence joins TRBV5-1 and TRBJ2-3, with D maybe TRBD2 (5 bases). Between the trimmed V and J ends, which lost 6 bases and 4 bases, there was a span of 15 bases. The CDR3 spans 14 residues. Looked up from germline, CDR1 is SGHRS and CDR2 is YFSETQ. The CDR3, as DNA: TGCGCCAGCATGCCCTCACTAGGCCCAGATACGCAGTATTTT. Translated: CASMPSLGPDTQYF.

This sequence joins TRBV5-4 and TRBJ2-2; D may be TRBD1 (5 bases). In germline, CDR1 is SGHNT, CDR2 YYREEE (reference sequence). The CDR3 runs to 15 residues. Trimming took 2 bases from V and 5 from J, leaving 13 bases between them. The CDR3 reads CASSFNKGRTGELFF. CDR3 sequence (DNA): TGTGCCAGCAGCTTTAACAAGGGGCGAACCGGGGAGCTGTTTTTT.

The rearrangement uses TRBV6-7 and TRBJ1-5; D unclear. TRBV6-7 is an ORF, and what it does is uncertain. The CDR3 sequence is 15 residues long. Trimming removed 5 bases at V and 2 bases at J, with 13 bases between. The chain's CDR3 is CASSPDTKCNQPQHF. In DNA, the CDR3 is TGTGCCAGCAGTCCAGACACAAAGTGCAATCAGCCCCAGCATTTT.

The chain employs TRBV2 and TRBJ1-1; possible D gene TRBD1, 6 bases. V gave up 6 bases and J gave up 11 bases, with 16 bases separating them. Germline V gene lookup returns CDR1 SNHLY and CDR2 FYNNEI. This CDR3 region has 12 residues. CDR3: CASSPTGRGAFF. The DNA of the CDR3 is TGTGCCAGCAGCCCCACAGGGCGAGGGGCTTTCTTT.

This clone was seen only once. The V and J genes are TRBV6-5 and TRBJ2-1, with TRBD2 as a possible D gene (5 bases). The germline V gene has CDR1 MNHEY and CDR2 SVGAGI. This CDR3 spans 15 amino acids. Trimming took off 2 bases at V and 7 bases at J, with 15 bases between the two ends. Here the CDR3 reads CASSYMAPGENEQFF. CDR3 sequence (DNA): TGTGCCAGCAGTTACATGGCTCCCGGGGAGAATGAGCAGTTCTTC.

This chain uses TRBV6-5 with TRBJ2-3; perhaps TRBD1 as D (5 bases). The germline V and J ends were trimmed by 7 bases and 6 bases, with 14 bases remaining between them. The CDR3 is 13 amino acids. Germline CDR1 reads MNHEY; CDR2 reads SVGAGI. The CDR3 DNA is TGTGCCAGCAATCCGGTAGGGGTGGATACGCAGTATTTT. This gives the protein CASNPVGVDTQYF.

The genes are TRBV5-1 and TRBJ2-7; tentatively, D is TRBD1 (5 bases). Between the trimmed V and J ends, which lost 0 bases and 5 bases, there was a span of 12 bases. The CDR3 loop spans 14 amino acids. CDR1 is SGHRS, CDR2 YFSETQ, per germline. As DNA, the CDR3 is TGCGCCAGCAGCTTGGGGCAGGGTATGGACGAGCAGTACTTC. Its protein is CASSLGQGMDEQYF.

The rearrangement links TRBV6-4 to TRBJ1-2, with a weak D call TRBD1 (6 bases). This CDR3 is built from 13 residues. V gave up 5 bases and J gave up 4 bases, with 11 bases separating them. The germline CDR1 and CDR2 sequences are MRHNA and SNTAGT. The CDR3: CASSLQGTYGYTF. CDR3 nucleotide sequence: TGTGCCAGCAGTTTACAGGGAACCTATGGCTACACCTTC.

The chain recombines TRBV4-1 with TRBJ2-3; no clear D. The CDR3 is 14 amino acids. Germline lookup yields CDR1 MGHRA and CDR2 YSYEKL. Trimming stripped 1 base from V and 1 base from J, with 6 bases between. CDR3: CASSQGTGTDTQYF. The CDR3, as DNA: TGCGCCAGCAGCCAAGGTACGGGCACAGATACGCAGTATTTT.

J is TRBJ2-3 and V is TRBV18; 9 bases match TRBD2. The trim removed 3 bases at V and 5 bases at J, leaving 9 bases unmatched. This CDR3 comprises 16 residues. Germline CDR1 reads KGHSH; CDR2 reads LQKENI. The CDR3 spells CASSPMGAGGKDTQYF. As DNA, the CDR3 is TGTGCCAGCTCACCTATGGGAGCGGGGGGAAAAGATACGCAGTATTTT.